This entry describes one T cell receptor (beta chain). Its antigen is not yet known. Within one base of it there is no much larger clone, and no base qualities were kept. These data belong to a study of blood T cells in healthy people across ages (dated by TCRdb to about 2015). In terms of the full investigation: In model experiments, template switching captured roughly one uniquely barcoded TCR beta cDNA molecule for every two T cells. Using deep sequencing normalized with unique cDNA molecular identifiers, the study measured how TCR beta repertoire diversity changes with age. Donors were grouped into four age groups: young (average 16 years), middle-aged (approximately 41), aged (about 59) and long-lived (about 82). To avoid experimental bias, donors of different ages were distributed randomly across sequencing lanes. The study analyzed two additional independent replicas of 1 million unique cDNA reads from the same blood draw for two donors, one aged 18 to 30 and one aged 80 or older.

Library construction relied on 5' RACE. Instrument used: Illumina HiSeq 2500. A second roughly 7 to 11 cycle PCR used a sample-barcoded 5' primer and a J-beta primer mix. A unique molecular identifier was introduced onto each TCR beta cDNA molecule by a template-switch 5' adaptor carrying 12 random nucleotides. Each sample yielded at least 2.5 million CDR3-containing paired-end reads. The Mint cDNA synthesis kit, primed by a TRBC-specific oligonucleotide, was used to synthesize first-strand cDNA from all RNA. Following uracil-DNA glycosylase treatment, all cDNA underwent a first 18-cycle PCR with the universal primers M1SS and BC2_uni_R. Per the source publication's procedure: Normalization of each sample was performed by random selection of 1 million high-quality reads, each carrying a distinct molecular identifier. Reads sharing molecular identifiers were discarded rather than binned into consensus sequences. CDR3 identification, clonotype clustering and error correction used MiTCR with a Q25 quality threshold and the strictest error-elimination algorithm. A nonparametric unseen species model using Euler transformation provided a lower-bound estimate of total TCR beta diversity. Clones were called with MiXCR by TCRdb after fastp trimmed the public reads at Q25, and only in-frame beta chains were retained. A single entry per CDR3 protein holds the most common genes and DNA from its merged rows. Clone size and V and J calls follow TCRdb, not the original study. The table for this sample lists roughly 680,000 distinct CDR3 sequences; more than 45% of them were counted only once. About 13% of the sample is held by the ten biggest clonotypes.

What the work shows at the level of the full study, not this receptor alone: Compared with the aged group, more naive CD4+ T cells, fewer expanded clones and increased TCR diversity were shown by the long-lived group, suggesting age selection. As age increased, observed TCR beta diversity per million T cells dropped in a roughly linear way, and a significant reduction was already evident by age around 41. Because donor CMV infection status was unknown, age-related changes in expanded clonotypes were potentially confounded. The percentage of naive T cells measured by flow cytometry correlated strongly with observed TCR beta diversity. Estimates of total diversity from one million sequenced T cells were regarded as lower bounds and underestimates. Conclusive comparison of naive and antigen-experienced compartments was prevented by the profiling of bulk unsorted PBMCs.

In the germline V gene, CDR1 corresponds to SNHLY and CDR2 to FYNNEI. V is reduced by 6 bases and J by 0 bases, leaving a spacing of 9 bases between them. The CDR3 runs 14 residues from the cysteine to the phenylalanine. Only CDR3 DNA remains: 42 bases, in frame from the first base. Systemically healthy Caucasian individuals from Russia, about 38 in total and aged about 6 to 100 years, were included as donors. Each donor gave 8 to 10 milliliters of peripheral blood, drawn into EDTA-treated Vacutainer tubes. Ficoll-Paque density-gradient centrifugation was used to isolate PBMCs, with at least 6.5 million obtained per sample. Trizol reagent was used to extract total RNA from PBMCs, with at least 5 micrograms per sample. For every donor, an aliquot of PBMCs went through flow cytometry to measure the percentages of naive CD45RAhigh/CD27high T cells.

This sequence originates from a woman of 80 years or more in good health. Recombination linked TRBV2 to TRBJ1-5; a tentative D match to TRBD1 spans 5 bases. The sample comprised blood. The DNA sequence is TGTGCCAGCAGGACAGACCATAGCAATCAGCCCCAGCATTTT. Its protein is CASRTDHSNQPQHF.